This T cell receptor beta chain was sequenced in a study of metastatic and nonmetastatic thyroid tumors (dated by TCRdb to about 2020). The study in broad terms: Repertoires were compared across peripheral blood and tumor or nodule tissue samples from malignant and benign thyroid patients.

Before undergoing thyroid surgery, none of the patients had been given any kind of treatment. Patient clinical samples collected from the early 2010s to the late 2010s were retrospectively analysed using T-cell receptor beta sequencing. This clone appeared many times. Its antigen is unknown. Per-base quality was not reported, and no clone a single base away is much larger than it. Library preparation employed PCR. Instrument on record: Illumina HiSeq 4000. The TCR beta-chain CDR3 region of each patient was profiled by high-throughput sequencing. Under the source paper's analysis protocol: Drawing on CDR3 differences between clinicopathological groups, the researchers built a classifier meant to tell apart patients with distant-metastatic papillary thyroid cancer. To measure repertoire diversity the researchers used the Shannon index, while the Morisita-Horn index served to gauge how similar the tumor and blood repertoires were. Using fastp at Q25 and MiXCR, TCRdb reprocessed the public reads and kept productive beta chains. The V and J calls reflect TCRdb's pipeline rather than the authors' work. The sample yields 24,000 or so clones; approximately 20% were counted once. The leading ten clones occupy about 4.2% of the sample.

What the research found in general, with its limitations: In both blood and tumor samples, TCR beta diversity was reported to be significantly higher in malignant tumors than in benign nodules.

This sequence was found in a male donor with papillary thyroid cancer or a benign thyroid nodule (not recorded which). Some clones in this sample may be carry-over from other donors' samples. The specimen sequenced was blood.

The CDR3 region: CASSQAAGNNEQFF. The bases are TGTGCCAGCAGCCAAGCTGCTGGGAACAATGAGCAGTTCTTC. The rearranged chain carries TRBV3-1 and TRBJ2-1; no D segment can be confidently identified. CDR1 and CDR2 were assigned from the germline V gene (reference sequence) as LGHDT and YNNKEL. V is pared back by 1 base and J by 5 bases, with 9 bases lying between the germline termini. The CDR3 starts with the cysteine, ends with the phenylalanine, and has 14 residues. This entry keeps only the CDR3 DNA: 42 bases, framed from base 1.